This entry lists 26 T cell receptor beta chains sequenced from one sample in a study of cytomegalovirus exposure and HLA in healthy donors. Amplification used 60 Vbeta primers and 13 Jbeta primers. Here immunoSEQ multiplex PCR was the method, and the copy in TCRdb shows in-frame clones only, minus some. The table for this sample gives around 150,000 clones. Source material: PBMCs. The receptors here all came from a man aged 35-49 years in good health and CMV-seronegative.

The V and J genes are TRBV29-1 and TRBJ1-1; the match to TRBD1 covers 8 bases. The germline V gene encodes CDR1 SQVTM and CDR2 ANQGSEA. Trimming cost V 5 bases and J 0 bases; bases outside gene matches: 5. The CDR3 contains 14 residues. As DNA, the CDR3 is TGCAGCGTTTGCACAGGGGGGATGAACACTGAAGCTTTCTTT. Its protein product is CSVCTGGMNTEAFF. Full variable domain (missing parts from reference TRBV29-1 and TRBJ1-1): SAVISQKPSRDICQRGTSLTIQCQVDSQVTMMFWYRQQPGQSLTLIATANQGSEATYESGFVIDKFPISRPNLTFSTLTVSNMSPEDSSIYLCSVCTGGMNTEAFFGQGTRLTVV.

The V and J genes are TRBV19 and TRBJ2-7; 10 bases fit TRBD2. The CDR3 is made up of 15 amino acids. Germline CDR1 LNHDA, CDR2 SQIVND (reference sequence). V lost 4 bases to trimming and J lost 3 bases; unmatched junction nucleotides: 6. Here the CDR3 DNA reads TGTGCCAGTAGTAAATTAGCGGGGGGTTTCTACGAGCAGTACTTC. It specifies CASSKLAGGFYEQYF.

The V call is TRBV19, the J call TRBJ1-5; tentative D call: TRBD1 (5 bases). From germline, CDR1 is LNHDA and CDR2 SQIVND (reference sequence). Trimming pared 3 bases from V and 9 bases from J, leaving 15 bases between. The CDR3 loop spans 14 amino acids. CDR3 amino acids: CASSIGDSLWPQHF. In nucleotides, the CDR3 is TGTGCCAGTAGTATTGGAGACAGCCTTTGGCCCCAGCATTTT. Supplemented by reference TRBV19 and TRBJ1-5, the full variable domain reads DGGITQSPKYLFRKEGQNVTLSCEQNLNHDAMYWYRQDPGQGLRLIYYSQIVNDFQKGDIAEGYSVSREKKESFPLTVTSAQKNPTAFYLCASSIGDSLWPQHFGDGTRLSIL.

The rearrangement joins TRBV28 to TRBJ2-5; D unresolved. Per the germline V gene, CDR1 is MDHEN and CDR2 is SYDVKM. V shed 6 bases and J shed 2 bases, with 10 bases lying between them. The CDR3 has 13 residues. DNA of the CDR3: TGTGCCAGCAGATTGGGCCTTCAAGAGACCCAGTACTTC. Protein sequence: CASRLGLQETQYF.

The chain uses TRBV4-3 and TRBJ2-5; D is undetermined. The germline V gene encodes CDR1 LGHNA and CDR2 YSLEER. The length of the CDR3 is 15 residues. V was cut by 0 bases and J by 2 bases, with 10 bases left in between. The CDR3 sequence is CASSQDLYSQETQYF. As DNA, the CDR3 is TGCGCCAGCAGCCAAGATTTATACAGTCAAGAGACCCAGTACTTC.

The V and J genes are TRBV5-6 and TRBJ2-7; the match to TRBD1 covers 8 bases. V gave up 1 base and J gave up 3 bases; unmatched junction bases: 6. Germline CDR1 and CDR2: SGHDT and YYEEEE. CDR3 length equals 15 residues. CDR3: CASSLWGQVRYEQYF. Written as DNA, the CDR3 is TGTGCCAGCAGCTTGTGGGGACAGGTACGCTACGAGCAGTACTTC.

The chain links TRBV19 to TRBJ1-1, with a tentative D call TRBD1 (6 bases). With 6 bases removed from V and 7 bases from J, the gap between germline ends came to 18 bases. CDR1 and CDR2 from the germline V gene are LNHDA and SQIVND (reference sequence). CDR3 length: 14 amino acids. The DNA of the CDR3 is TGTGCCAGTAGGCTTCAAGGGGGAACAGGTGAAGCTTTCTTT. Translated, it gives CASRLQGGTGEAFF.

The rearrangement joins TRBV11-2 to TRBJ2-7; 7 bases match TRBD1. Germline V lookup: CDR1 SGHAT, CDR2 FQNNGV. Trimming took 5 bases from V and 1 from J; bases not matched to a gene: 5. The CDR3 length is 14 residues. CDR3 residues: CASSRQGGSYEQYF. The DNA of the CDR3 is TGTGCCAGCAGCCGACAGGGTGGATCCTACGAGCAGTACTTC.

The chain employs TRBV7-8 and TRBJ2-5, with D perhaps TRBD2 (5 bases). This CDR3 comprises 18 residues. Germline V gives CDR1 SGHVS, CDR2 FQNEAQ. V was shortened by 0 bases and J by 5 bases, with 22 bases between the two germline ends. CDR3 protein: CASSLARGRGPGRETQYF. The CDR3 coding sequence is TGTGCCAGCAGCTTAGCCCGGGGAAGAGGTCCGGGCAGGGAGACCCAGTACTTC.

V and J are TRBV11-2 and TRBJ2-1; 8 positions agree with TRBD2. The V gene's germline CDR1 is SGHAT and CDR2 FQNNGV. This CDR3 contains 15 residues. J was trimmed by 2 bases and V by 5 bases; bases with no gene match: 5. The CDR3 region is CASSEPGLAYNEQFF. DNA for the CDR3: TGTGCCAGCAGCGAACCGGGACTAGCCTACAATGAGCAGTTCTTC.

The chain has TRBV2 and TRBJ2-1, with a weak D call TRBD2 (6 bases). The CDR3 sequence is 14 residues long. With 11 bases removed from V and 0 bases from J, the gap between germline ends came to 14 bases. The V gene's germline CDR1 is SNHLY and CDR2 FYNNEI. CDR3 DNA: TGTGCCGCACGGGGCGGGGTCTCCTACAATGAGCAGTTCTTC. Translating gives CAARGGVSYNEQFF.

The CDR3 DNA reads TGTGCCAGCAGCATCGGGACAGGGACAGATACGCAGTATTTT. This encodes CASSIGTGTDTQYF. This chain uses TRBV5-6 with TRBJ2-3; the match to TRBD1 covers 9 bases. Germline loops: CDR1 SGHDT, CDR2 YYEEEE. V was clipped by 4 bases and J by 3 bases; unmatched bases: 3. This CDR3 comprises 14 residues.

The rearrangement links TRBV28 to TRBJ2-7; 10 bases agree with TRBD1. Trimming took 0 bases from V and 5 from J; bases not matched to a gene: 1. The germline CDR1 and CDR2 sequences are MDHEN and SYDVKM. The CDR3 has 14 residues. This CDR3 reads CASSLWTGGDEQYF. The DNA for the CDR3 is TGTGCCAGCAGTTTATGGACAGGGGGCGACGAGCAGTACTTC. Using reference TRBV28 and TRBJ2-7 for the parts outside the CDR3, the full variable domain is DVKVTQSSRYLVKRTGEKVFLECVQDMDHENMFWYRQDPGLGLRLIYFSYDVKMKEKGDIPEGYSVSREKKERFSLILESASTNQTSMYLCASSLWTGGDEQYFGPGTRLTVT.

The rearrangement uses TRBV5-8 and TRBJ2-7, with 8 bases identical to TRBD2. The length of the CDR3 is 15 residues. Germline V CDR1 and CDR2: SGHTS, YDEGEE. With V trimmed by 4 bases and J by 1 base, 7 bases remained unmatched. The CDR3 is CASSPTGGESYEQYF. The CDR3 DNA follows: TGTGCCAGCAGCCCAACGGGGGGGGAGTCCTACGAGCAGTACTTC.

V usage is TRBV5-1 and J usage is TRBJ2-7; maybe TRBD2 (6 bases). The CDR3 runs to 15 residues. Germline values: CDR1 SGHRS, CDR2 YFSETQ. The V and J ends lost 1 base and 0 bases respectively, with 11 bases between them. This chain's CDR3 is CASSLRGDFSYEQYF. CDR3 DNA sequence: TGCGCCAGCAGCTTGCGAGGGGACTTCTCCTACGAGCAGTACTTC.

CDR3 coding DNA: TGTGCCAGCAGTTTAATGCTAGCGGCCACAGATACGCAGTATTTT. Protein product: CASSLMLAATDTQYF. The chain has TRBV27 and TRBJ2-3; TRBD2 matches 7 bases. Trimming at V came to 2 bases and at J to 2 bases, leaving 4 bases not matched to a gene. CDR1 is MNHEY and CDR2 is SMNVEV in the germline V gene (reference sequence). The CDR3 totals 15 residues.

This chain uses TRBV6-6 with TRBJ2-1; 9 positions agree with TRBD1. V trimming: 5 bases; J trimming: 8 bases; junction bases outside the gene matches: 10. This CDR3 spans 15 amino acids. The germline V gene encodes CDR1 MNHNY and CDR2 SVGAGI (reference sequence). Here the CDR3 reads CASSPGTGIFDEQFF. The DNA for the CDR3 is TGTGCCAGCAGTCCCGGGACAGGGATTTTCGATGAGCAGTTCTTC.

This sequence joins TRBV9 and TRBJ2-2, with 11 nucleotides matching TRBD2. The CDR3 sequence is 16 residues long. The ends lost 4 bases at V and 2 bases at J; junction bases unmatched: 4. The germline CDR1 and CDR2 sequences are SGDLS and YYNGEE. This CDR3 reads CASSQTSGANTGELFF. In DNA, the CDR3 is TGTGCCAGCAGCCAGACTAGCGGGGCAAACACCGGGGAGCTGTTTTTT.

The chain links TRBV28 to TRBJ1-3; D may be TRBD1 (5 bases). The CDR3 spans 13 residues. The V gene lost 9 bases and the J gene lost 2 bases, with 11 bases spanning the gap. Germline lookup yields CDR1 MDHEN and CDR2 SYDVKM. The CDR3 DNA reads TGTGCCAGTATTGGGGGGGCTGGAAACACCATATATTTT. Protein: CASIGGAGNTIYF.

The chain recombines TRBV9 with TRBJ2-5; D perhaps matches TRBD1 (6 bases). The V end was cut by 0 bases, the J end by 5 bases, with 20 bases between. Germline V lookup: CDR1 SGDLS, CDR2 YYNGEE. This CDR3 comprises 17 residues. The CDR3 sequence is CASSVERTVQGWETQYF. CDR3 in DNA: TGTGCCAGCAGCGTAGAGAGAACCGTCCAGGGGTGGGAGACCCAGTACTTC.

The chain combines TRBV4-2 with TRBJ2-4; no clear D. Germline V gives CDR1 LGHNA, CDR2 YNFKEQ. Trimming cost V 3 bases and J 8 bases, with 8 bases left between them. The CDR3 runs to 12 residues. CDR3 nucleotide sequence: TGTGCCAGCAGCCAGGTCAGTTACATTCAGTACTTC. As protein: CASSQVSYIQYF.

The DNA of the CDR3 is TGTGCCAGCAGTTCCCCAGGAGGAAATCAGCCCCAGCATTTT. This sequence encodes CASSSPGGNQPQHF. The rearrangement joins TRBV28 to TRBJ1-5; D is unclear. The CDR3 has 14 amino acids. Trimming removed 4 bases at V and 4 bases at J, with 11 bases between. Germline lookup yields CDR1 MDHEN and CDR2 SYDVKM.

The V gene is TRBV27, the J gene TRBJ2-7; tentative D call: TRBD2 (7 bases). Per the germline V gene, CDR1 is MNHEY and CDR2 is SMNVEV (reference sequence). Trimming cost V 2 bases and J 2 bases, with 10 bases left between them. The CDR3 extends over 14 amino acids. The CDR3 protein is CASSLEGGPYEQYF. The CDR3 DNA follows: TGTGCCAGCAGTTTAGAGGGGGGGCCCTACGAGCAGTACTTC.

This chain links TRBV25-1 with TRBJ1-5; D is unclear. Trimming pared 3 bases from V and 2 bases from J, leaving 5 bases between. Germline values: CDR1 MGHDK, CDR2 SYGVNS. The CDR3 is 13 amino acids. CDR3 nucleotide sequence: TGTGCCAGCAGTGACTTTGGCAATCAGCCCCAGCATTTT. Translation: CASSDFGNQPQHF.

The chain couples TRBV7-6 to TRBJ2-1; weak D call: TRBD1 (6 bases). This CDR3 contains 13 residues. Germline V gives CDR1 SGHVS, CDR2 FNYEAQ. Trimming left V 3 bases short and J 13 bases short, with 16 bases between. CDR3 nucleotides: TGTGCCAGCAGCTTCTCTACCGGGACAAATCAGTTCTTC. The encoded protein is CASSFSTGTNQFF.

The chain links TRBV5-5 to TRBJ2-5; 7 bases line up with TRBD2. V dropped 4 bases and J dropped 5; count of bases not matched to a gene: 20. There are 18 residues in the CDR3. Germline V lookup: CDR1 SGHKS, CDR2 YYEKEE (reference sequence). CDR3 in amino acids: CASSPTIGAGILRETQYF. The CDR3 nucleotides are TGTGCCAGCAGCCCTACCATTGGAGCGGGGATACTTAGGGAGACCCAGTACTTC.